Each of the 18 T cell receptor beta chains below was sequenced from the same sample in a study of blood T cell repertoires in COVID-19. The repertoire was sequenced with immunoSEQ multiplex PCR; TCRdb's copy has only in-frame clones and lacks some. The table has about 140,000 clones, 82% seen once. The source material was peripheral blood. Every receptor here comes from a woman older than 75 with acute or convalescent COVID-19.

This sequence joins TRBV28 and TRBJ2-5; 7 nucleotides align to TRBD2. The CDR3 totals 16 residues. The V and J ends lost 4 bases and 3 bases, in that order; junction bases with no gene match: 11. Germline assignment: CDR1 MDHEN and CDR2 SYDVKM. The CDR3 loop is CASSSGLEWEKETQYF. The CDR3 coding sequence is TGTGCCAGCAGTTCCGGACTAGAATGGGAGAAAGAGACCCAGTACTTC.

The J gene is TRBJ2-5, the V gene TRBV5-4; D perhaps matches TRBD2 (6 bases). Per the germline V gene, CDR1 is SGHNT and CDR2 is YYREEE (reference sequence). Trimming shortened V by 5 bases and J by 0 bases, and 14 bases separated the two germline ends. CDR3 length: 15 amino acids. In DNA form, the CDR3 reads TGTGCCAGCAGTCCCTCCCTAGCGTACCAAGAGACCCAGTACTTC. Residues: CASSPSLAYQETQYF.

The chain joins TRBV3-1 (or the pseudogene TRBV3-2) to TRBJ1-1, with TRBD1 as a possible D gene (6 bases). Deletions cut 5 bases from V and 11 bases from J, with 18 bases between. The CDR3 extends over 13 amino acids. Germline V CDR1 and CDR2: LGHDT, YNNKEL (reference sequence). The CDR3: CASSSRGGRGAFF. The CDR3, as DNA: TGTGCCAGCAGCTCAAGGGGGGGGCGCGGCGCTTTCTTT.

J is TRBJ2-1 and V is TRBV5-1; D call uncertain. From germline, CDR1 is SGHRS and CDR2 YFSETQ. V was shortened by 4 bases and J by 0 bases, with 5 bases between the two germline ends. The CDR3 totals 13 residues. CDR3 residues: CASSESSYNEQFF. The CDR3 nucleotides are TGCGCCAGCAGCGAGAGCTCCTACAATGAGCAGTTCTTC.

J is TRBJ2-5 and V is TRBV27; tentatively, D is TRBD2 (6 bases). There are 14 residues in the CDR3. The V gene lost 1 base and the J gene lost 4 bases, with 10 bases spanning the gap. The germline V gene encodes CDR1 MNHEY and CDR2 SMNVEV (reference sequence). The CDR3 bases are TGTGCCAGCAGTTTATTTTGGGGACTAGAGACCCAGTACTTC. Amino acids: CASSLFWGLETQYF.

This CDR3 is CASSLVMTGGNQPQHF. CDR3 DNA sequence: TGTGCCAGCAGCTTGGTTATGACAGGGGGCAATCAGCCCCAGCATTTT. The chain recombines TRBV5-8 with TRBJ1-5; 8 bases fit TRBD1. This CDR3 comprises 16 residues. Germline assignment: CDR1 SGHTS and CDR2 YDEGEE. V lost 0 bases, J lost 2 bases, and 4 bases stayed unmatched.

The chain combines TRBV19 with TRBJ2-7; TRBD1 aligns across 7 bases. CDR1 is LNHDA, CDR2 SQIVND, per germline (reference sequence). The CDR3 totals 14 residues. The V gene end was trimmed by 6 bases and the J gene end by 7 bases; junction bases not matched to a gene: 12. CDR3 DNA sequence: TGTGCCAGTAGCAACAGGGGATTACCGGAGGAGCAGTACTTC. Translating it yields CASSNRGLPEEQYF. Supplemented by reference TRBV19 and TRBJ2-7, the full variable domain reads DGGITQSPKYLFRKEGQNVTLSCEQNLNHDAMYWYRQDPGQGLRLIYYSQIVNDFQKGDIAEGYSVSREKKESFPLTVTSAQKNPTAFYLCASSNRGLPEEQYFGPGTRLTVT.

V usage is TRBV7-9 and J usage is TRBJ2-7; TRBD1 matches 7 bases. V lost 5 bases to trimming and J lost 2 bases; unmatched junction nucleotides: 9. Looked up from germline, CDR1 is SEHNR and CDR2 is FQNEAQ (reference sequence). The CDR3 consists of 15 residues. The chain's CDR3 is CASSRTRDSPYEQYF. The CDR3 DNA reads TGTGCCAGCAGCCGTACCCGGGACAGCCCCTACGAGCAGTACTTC.

The chain's CDR3 is CASSLDFTDTQYF. The CDR3 nucleotides are TGTGCCAGCTCACTAGATTTCACAGATACGCAGTATTTT. The chain employs TRBV18 and TRBJ2-3; D is uncertain. Germline values: CDR1 KGHSH, CDR2 LQKENI. There are 13 residues in the CDR3. Trimming took 4 bases from V and 2 from J, leaving 7 bases between them.

A few counts support this clone. The rearrangement uses TRBV3-1 (or the pseudogene TRBV3-2) and TRBJ2-1; maybe TRBD2 (5 bases). The CDR3 runs to 18 residues. Germline V gene sequence: CDR1 LGHDT, CDR2 YNNKEL (reference sequence). The V gene lost 0 bases and the J gene lost 6 bases, with 21 bases spanning the gap. The CDR3 DNA reads TGTGCCAGCAGCCAAGAGATTGGAGAGGTACTAGTCGCCAATGAGCAGTTCTTC. The encoded protein is CASSQEIGEVLVANEQFF.

The CDR3 DNA reads TGTGCCTGGAGTCCGGGACAGGGGGCCGATGGCTACACCTTC. Translating gives CAWSPGQGADGYTF. The chain recombines TRBV30 with TRBJ1-2; 12 nucleotides line up with TRBD1. Germline trimming cut 2 bases from V and 6 bases from J; bases unmatched to any gene: 4. The V gene's germline CDR1 is GTSNPN and CDR2 SVGIG (reference sequence). This CDR3 has 14 residues.

The chain joins TRBV10-2 to TRBJ2-1; perhaps TRBD2 as D (5 bases). This CDR3 is built from 19 residues. Between the trimmed V and J ends, which lost 0 bases and 1 base, there was a span of 19 bases. Germline V gives CDR1 WSHSY, CDR2 SAAADI. The CDR3 region has the DNA TGCGCCAGCAGTGAGTCGGGTTTTATGGGGAGCGCTTCCTACAATGAGCAGTTCTTC. Translation: CASSESGFMGSASYNEQFF.

This rearrangement joins TRBV11-2 to TRBJ1-3; 7 bases fit TRBD1. Germline V lookup: CDR1 SGHAT, CDR2 FQNNGV. The CDR3 sequence is 18 residues long. V lost 5 bases and J lost 3; bases outside the gene matches: 16. CDR3 coding DNA: TGTGCCAGCAGCATAAGGGGGCGCATAACTAGGGGTGGAAACACCATATATTTT. This gives the protein CASSIRGRITRGGNTIYF.

V and J are TRBV9 and TRBJ2-1; 8 positions agree with TRBD2. CDR1 and CDR2 (germline): SGDLS, YYNGEE. V was clipped by 2 bases and J by 6 bases; unmatched bases: 7. There are 15 residues in the CDR3. The CDR3 bases are TGTGCCAGCAGCGTTGGCGGGAGCGGGGGCAATGAGCAGTTCTTC. Its protein product is CASSVGGSGGNEQFF.

This clone was counted only a few times. The chain joins TRBV7-9 to TRBJ1-2; TRBD1 might be the D (6 bases). V lost 1 base and J lost 11, with 8 bases in between. Germline CDR1 SEHNR, CDR2 FQNEAQ (reference sequence). The CDR3 covers 11 residues. CDR3 residues: CASSLGQVYTF. CDR3 sequence (DNA): TGTGCCAGCAGCTTAGGACAGGTTTACACCTTC. The full variable domain, completed using reference TRBV7-9 and TRBJ1-2, is DTGVSQNPRHKITKRGQNVTFRCDPISEHNRLYWYRQTLGQGPEFLTYFQNEAQLEKSRLLSDRFSAERPKGSFSTLEIQRTEQGDSAMYLCASSLGQVYTFGSGTRLTVV.

The chain uses TRBV5-1 and TRBJ1-1, with 10 bases that match TRBD1. The CDR3 has 13 residues. Trimming cost V 3 bases and J 4 bases; bases outside gene matches: 0. Germline CDR1 reads SGHRS; CDR2 reads YFSETQ. CDR3 DNA: TGCGCCAGCAGCTGGACAGGGGGCACTGAAGCTTTCTTT. Translation: CASSWTGGTEAFF.

The chain couples TRBV15 to TRBJ2-3; the match to TRBD2 covers 8 bases. V lost 0 bases and J lost 2; bases outside the gene matches: 4. Germline loops: CDR1 LNHNV, CDR2 YYDKDF (reference sequence). The CDR3 runs 16 residues. Here the CDR3 DNA reads TGTGCCACCAGCAGAGATGTCGGGGGGGCCACAGATACGCAGTATTTT. It translates to CATSRDVGGATDTQYF. The full variable domain, its missing parts supplied by reference TRBV15 and TRBJ2-3, is DAMVIQNPRYQVTQFGKPVTLSCSQTLNHNVMYWYQQKSSQAPKLLFHYYDKDFNNEADTPDNFQSRRPNTSFCFLDIRSPGLGDTAMYLCATSRDVGGATDTQYFGPGTRLTVL.

This sequence joins TRBV28 and TRBJ1-4; TRBD1 matches at 8 bases. Germline lookup yields CDR1 MDHEN and CDR2 SYDVKM. This CDR3 has 15 residues. V was clipped by 8 bases and J by 6 bases; unmatched bases: 11. CDR3 coding DNA: TGTGCCAGCGTCCCATCAGGGGGCTTTGATGAAAAACTGTTTTTT. It yields the protein CASVPSGGFDEKLFF.